These 2 T cell receptor beta chains were sequenced from one sample in a study of cytomegalovirus exposure and HLA in healthy donors. The PCR was carried out with 60 Vbeta primers and 13 Jbeta primers. The method was immunoSEQ multiplex PCR; TCRdb's version includes in-frame clones alone and lacks a portion of them. Altogether around 270,000 clones are present, 80% being singletons, with the ten largest covering 0.3%. Input material: PBMCs. These receptors originate from a girl aged 2-10 years in good health and CMV-seronegative.

This clone turned up a few times. The genes are TRBV29-1 and TRBJ2-2; a weak D match, TRBD2 (5 bases). The ends were cut back, 4 bases at V and 4 bases at J, with 13 bases in the middle. Germline V lookup: CDR1 SQVTM, CDR2 ANQGSEA. The CDR3 runs to 14 residues. CDR3 in DNA: TGCAGCGTTGGGGTGTTAGGAGGCACCGGGGAGCTGTTTTTT. It translates to CSVGVLGGTGELFF.

In this sample, this clone turned up a few times. V is TRBV15 and J is TRBJ2-3; 11 bases fit TRBD2. With 0 bases clipped from V and 7 bases from J, the junction kept 9 bases outside the gene matches. The V gene's germline CDR1 is LNHNV and CDR2 YYDKDF (reference sequence). The CDR3 length is 17 residues. For the CDR3, the DNA is TGTGCCACCAGCAGAGAGTTAGCGGGAGGGCCCGGGAATACGCAGTATTTT. This translates into CATSRELAGGPGNTQYF.